Shown below are 20 T cell receptor beta chains from a single sample sequenced in a study of CD8 T cells in ankylosing spondylitis. Points from the study as a whole: Ankylosing spondylitis blood appeared to be characterized by a TCR beta motif of 7 to 9 highly homologous variants.

MiXCR, applied by TCRdb to the 5' RACE reads, yields one record per CDR3 protein. The sample includes more than 300,000 distinct CDR3 sequences, 7% to 9% seen only once; the top ten take less than 15%. Their antigens are not known. Sequenced input: blood, either unsorted or a sorted T cell fraction (not recorded which). The receptors come from a male donor with ankylosing spondylitis.

The table lists this clonotype with a count of one. The chain recombines TRBV20-1 with TRBJ2-7; 7 bases are shared with TRBD1. The germline V gene encodes CDR1 DFQATT and CDR2 SNEGSKA (reference sequence). There are 13 residues in the CDR3. The ends lost 4 bases at V and 6 bases at J; junction bases unmatched: 9. This CDR3 is CSATRLTGVEQYF. The CDR3 DNA sequence: TGCAGTGCTACTCGCCTAACAGGGGTCGAGCAGTACTTC.

This clonotype was detected a few times. The chain uses TRBV24-1 and TRBJ2-1; perhaps TRBD1 as D (6 bases). Germline values: CDR1 KGHDR, CDR2 SFDVKD. Trimming left V 5 bases short and J 1 base short, with 11 bases between. CDR3 length: 15 residues. The chain's CDR3 is CATSARTASYNEQFF. The CDR3 DNA reads TGTGCCACCAGTGCCCGGACAGCTTCCTACAATGAGCAGTTCTTC.

V usage is TRBV5-1 and J usage is TRBJ2-5; D might be TRBD1 (6 bases). The CDR3 sequence is 15 residues long. Between the trimmed V and J ends, which lost 0 bases and 6 bases, there was a span of 15 bases. CDR1 is SGHRS and CDR2 is YFSETQ in the germline V gene. The CDR3 loop reads CASSLGIRGIQTQYF. The CDR3 nucleotides read TGCGCCAGCAGCTTGGGAATCAGGGGAATTCAGACCCAGTACTTC.

The sample holds a few counts of this clonotype. Here the CDR3 reads CASTTGTSNQPQHF. The CDR3 DNA is TGTGCCAGCACTACGGGGACGAGCAATCAGCCCCAGCATTTT. The rearrangement uses TRBV7-9 and TRBJ1-5; maybe TRBD1 (5 bases). This CDR3 region has 14 residues. Trimming removed 7 bases at V and 1 base at J, with 11 bases between. From germline, CDR1 is SEHNR and CDR2 FQNEAQ (reference sequence).

This clonotype has ten or more counts. DNA for the CDR3: TGTGCCAGCAGCTCGGGACCCCAGGGGTACGAGCAGTACTTC. Its protein product is CASSSGPQGYEQYF. The chain employs TRBV7-2 and TRBJ2-7; possibly TRBD1 for D (6 bases). Germline CDR1 and CDR2: SGHTA and FQGNSA. V lost 4 bases and J 4 bases, leaving 14 bases between the germline ends. This CDR3 comprises 14 residues.

This chain joins TRBV5-1 and TRBJ2-3; 7 bases line up with TRBD2. The trim removed 0 bases at V and 4 bases at J, leaving 8 bases unmatched. The CDR3 consists of 16 residues. Germline V gene lookup returns CDR1 SGHRS and CDR2 YFSETQ. CDR3 residues: CASSLEDWGGPDTQYF. As DNA, the CDR3 is TGCGCCAGCAGCTTGGAAGATTGGGGAGGGCCAGATACGCAGTATTTT. Filled out from reference TRBV5-1 and TRBJ2-3, the complete variable domain reads KAGVTQTPRYLIKTRGQQVTLSCSPISGHRSVSWYQQTPGQGLQFLFEYFSETQRNKGNFPGRFSGRQFSNSRSEMNVSTLELGDSALYLCASSLEDWGGPDTQYFGPGTRLTVL.

This clonotype has at least ten counts. J is TRBJ2-1 and V is TRBV20-1; D gene uncertain. V lost 0 bases and J 0 bases, leaving 12 bases between the germline ends. Germline lookup yields CDR1 DFQATT and CDR2 SNEGSKA (reference sequence). The length of the CDR3 is 16 residues. The CDR3 loop reads CSARDIMWSSYNEQFF. As DNA, the CDR3 is TGCAGTGCTAGAGATATAATGTGGAGCTCCTACAATGAGCAGTTCTTC.

This clonotype was detected ten times or more. V is TRBV6-2 or TRBV6-3 and J is TRBJ2-3, with D perhaps being TRBD1 or TRBD2 (5 bases each). The CDR3 runs to 14 residues. V shed 4 bases and J shed 0 bases, with 8 bases lying between them. CDR1 is MNHEY and CDR2 is SVGEGT in the germline V gene. CDR3 bases: TGTGCCAGCAGTTGGGGGTCTAGCACAGATACGCAGTATTTT. Its translation: CASSWGSSTDTQYF.

The chain uses TRBV28 and TRBJ1-2; 7 nucleotides match TRBD1. The V gene's germline CDR1 is MDHEN and CDR2 SYDVKM. This CDR3 is 12 amino acids long. V trimming: 2 bases; J trimming: 8 bases; junction bases outside the gene matches: 2. This CDR3 is CASSLGTEGYTF. CDR3 DNA sequence: TGTGCCAGCAGTTTAGGGACAGAAGGCTACACCTTC.

There are many counts of this clonotype. The chain employs TRBV9 and TRBJ2-1; 13 bases fit TRBD2. CDR3 length: 21 amino acids. Germline CDR1 reads SGDLS; CDR2 reads YYNGEE. V lost 3 bases, J lost 0 bases, and 15 bases stayed unmatched. The CDR3 loop is CASSGPEPGLAGRSSYNEQFF. In DNA form, the CDR3 reads TGTGCCAGCAGCGGACCGGAACCGGGACTAGCGGGGCGAAGCTCCTACAATGAGCAGTTCTTC.

This clonotype was seen a few times. This sequence joins TRBV12-3 or TRBV12-4 and TRBJ1-4, with D perhaps matching TRBD1 (6 bases). The CDR3 covers 15 residues. The V end was cut by 4 bases, the J end by 3 bases, with 12 bases between. CDR3 protein: CASSYTGLPNEKLFF. The DNA of the CDR3 is TGTGCCAGCAGTTACACAGGGCTTCCTAATGAAAAACTGTTTTTT.

The chain joins TRBV7-9 to TRBJ2-6; no clear D. V was cut by 3 bases and J by 2 bases, with 5 bases left in between. Looked up from germline, CDR1 is SEHNR and CDR2 is FQNEAQ (reference sequence). This CDR3 contains 14 residues. The CDR3 sequence is CASSFFTGANVLTF. CDR3 sequence (DNA): TGTGCCAGCAGCTTTTTCACTGGGGCCAACGTCCTGACTTTC.

The rearrangement joins TRBV29-1 to TRBJ2-1; 10 bases line up with TRBD2. This CDR3 contains 16 residues. Germline V CDR1 and CDR2: SQVTM, ANQGSEA. J was trimmed by 1 base and V by 2 bases; bases with no gene match: 5. DNA of the CDR3: TGCAGCGTTGAAAGCGGGAGGGCCGCATCCTACAATGAGCAGTTCTTC. Amino acid sequence: CSVESGRAASYNEQFF.

The J gene is TRBJ2-1, the V gene TRBV9; 9 bases fit TRBD2. After removal of 0 bases from V and 4 bases from J, the junction contained 5 bases not matched to a gene. Germline CDR1 SGDLS, CDR2 YYNGEE. CDR3 length: 16 amino acids. The chain's CDR3 is CASSVVSSGAYNEQFF. CDR3 bases: TGTGCCAGCAGCGTAGTCTCTAGCGGGGCTTACAATGAGCAGTTCTTC.

This clonotype was observed at least ten times. The chain is built from TRBV27 and TRBJ2-7; 7 positions match TRBD1. The CDR3 loop spans 14 amino acids. Trimming removed 8 bases from V and 4 bases from J; junction bases left unmatched: 11. The germline CDR1 and CDR2 sequences are MNHEY and SMNVEV (reference sequence). CDR3 sequence reads: CASGSGTEIYEQYF. For the CDR3, the DNA is TGTGCCAGCGGCTCCGGGACAGAAATTTACGAGCAGTACTTC.

V is TRBV4-3 and J is TRBJ2-3; TRBD2 is a possible D gene (5 bases). Looked up from germline, CDR1 is LGHNA and CDR2 is YSLEER. V shed 1 base and J shed 6 bases, with 8 bases lying between them. This CDR3 contains 13 residues. The CDR3: CASSQADYDTQYF. CDR3 in DNA: TGCGCCAGCAGCCAAGCTGACTATGATACGCAGTATTTT.

This chain links TRBV7-2 with TRBJ2-1; possible D gene TRBD1, 5 bases. Germline CDR1 and CDR2: SGHTA and FQGNSA. This CDR3 spans 14 amino acids. The V end lost 5 bases, the J end lost 8 bases, and 16 bases lay between the germline ends. CDR3: CASSPWARVYEQFF. CDR3 DNA: TGTGCCAGCAGCCCCTGGGCCAGGGTGTATGAGCAGTTCTTC.

This clonotype has ten or more counts. The chain is built from TRBV7-3 and TRBJ1-1; TRBD1 might be the D (5 bases). The germline gives CDR1 SGHTA, CDR2 FQGTGA. The CDR3 is 14 amino acids. V gave up 3 bases and J gave up 5 bases, with 13 bases separating them. The CDR3 nucleotides read TGTGCCAGCAGCTTGTTCCAGGGTCAGACTGAAGCTTTCTTT. Translated, it gives CASSLFQGQTEAFF.

This clonotype was detected a few times. CDR3 DNA: TGTGCCAGCAGTTTAGGGACCCCAGGCCGCTCACCCCTCCACTTT. Protein: CASSLGTPGRSPLHF. This sequence joins TRBV12-3 or TRBV12-4 and TRBJ1-6; D call uncertain. The CDR3 sequence is 15 residues long. Trimming removed 1 base from V and 10 bases from J, with 14 bases in between.

CDR3 amino acids: CADSSGDTDTQYF. The DNA for the CDR3 is TGTGCGGATTCTAGCGGGGACACAGATACGCAGTATTTT. The rearrangement joins TRBV5-4 to TRBJ2-3; TRBD2 agrees at 9 bases. The CDR3 is 13 amino acids. Germline CDR1 is SGHNT and CDR2 is YYREEE (reference sequence).